These T cell receptor beta chains were read from a single sample in a study of T-cell memory formation after mild COVID-19. TCRdb re-called the 5' RACE reads with MiXCR, one entry per CDR3 protein. The data contain 400,000 to 500,000 distinct CDR3 sequences, approximately 25% of them seen just once; the ten biggest clones take up 7.5% to 10%. The source material was PBMCs or a T cell subset sorted from them (not recorded which). The receptor set was obtained from an adult woman who had mild COVID-19 (a few samples of this study predate the infection). Cell type and time point are not known. The CDR3 runs from the conserved cysteine through the conserved F or W. The D gene is left open where the match is weak. Expanded clones get a size class; other rows say once, few or many, or leave the size out.

clone_size d_call j_call v_call cdr3_nt cdr3_aa
- - TRBJ2-3 TRBV4-2 TGTGCCAGCAGCCAAGCGACTAGGGGGGACACAGATACGCAGTATTTT CASSQATRGDTDTQYF
- - TRBJ1-6 TRBV27 TGTGCCAGCAGGTCGGCCCCAGGGAGCTCCTATAATTCACCCCTCCACTTT CASRSAPGSSYNSPLHF
- TRBD1 TRBJ2-3 TRBV6-6 TGTGCCAGCAGACGGGACAGGGGAGATACGCAGTATTTT CASRRDRGDTQYF
few - TRBJ2-7 TRBV7-9 TGTGCCAGCAGCTTGAGGCCAGGGCAGCCCTACGAGCAGTACTTC CASSLRPGQPYEQYF
- TRBD1 TRBJ1-6 TRBV2 TGTGCCAGCAGGAGACAGGGGGTTAATTCACCCCTCCACTTT CASRRQGVNSPLHF
- - TRBJ1-5 TRBV6-6 TGTGCCAGCAGTTACCTGGGGAAGGGCAATCAGCCCCAGCATTTT CASSYLGKGNQPQHF
- - TRBJ1-2 TRBV6-1 TGTGCCAGCAGCCCGGGTTCAAAAGGGGTAGATGGCTACACCTTC CASSPGSKGVDGYTF
- TRBD1 TRBJ1-1 TRBV19 TGTGCCAGCCGGGACAGCCTCCACACTGAAGCTTTCTTT CASRDSLHTEAFF
- TRBD1 TRBJ1-1 TRBV12-3/TRBV12-4 TGTGCCAGCAGTACACCGAGACAGGGGAACACTGAAGCTTTCTTT CASSTPRQGNTEAFF
many - TRBJ2-3 TRBV5-1 TGTGCCAGCAGCTTAGGGGGGGGGAGCACAGATACGCAGTATTTT CASSLGGGSTDTQYF
- - TRBJ2-4 TRBV30 TGTGCCTGGGCAGGGGGGGTCAAAAACATTCAGTACTTC CAWAGGVKNIQYF
- - TRBJ1-5 TRBV10-2 TGCGCCAGCAGCAATTGGCAGGGGCTTGGGCCCCAGCATTTT CASSNWQGLGPQHF
- - TRBJ2-1 TRBV5-1 TGCGCCAGCAGCCCTGGCGGTACTAGCCTCGATGAGCAGTTCTTC CASSPGGTSLDEQFF
- TRBD1 TRBJ1-4 TRBV20-1 TGCAGTGCTAGTAGTAACGGACAGGGTGTTGAAAAACTGTTTTTT CSASSNGQGVEKLFF
- - TRBJ2-1 TRBV9 TGTGCCAGCAGCGTTCTAGATTACAATGAGCAGTTCTTC CASSVLDYNEQFF
- - TRBJ2-7 TRBV2 TGTGCCAGCAGTGTCCCCCCCTACGAGCAGTACTTC CASSVPPYEQYF
- TRBD2 TRBJ2-3 TRBV20-1 TGCAGTGCTAGTCGGTTGGCGGGGGGGCCGAGGGAAGATACGCAGTATTTT CSASRLAGGPREDTQYF
- - TRBJ1-1 TRBV7-8 TGTGCCAGCAGCTTACCGTTTGCTGGGAACACTGAAGCTTTCTTT CASSLPFAGNTEAFF
- TRBD2 TRBJ2-3 TRBV5-4 TGTGCCAGCAGGGCGACTAGCGGGGGGGGCGATACGCAGTATTTT CASRATSGGGDTQYF
- TRBD1 TRBJ1-5 TRBV4-2 TGTGCCAGCAGCCAAGATCTATTGACAGGGGTCGCGGGCAATCAGCCCCAGCATTTT CASSQDLLTGVAGNQPQHF
few - TRBJ2-3 TRBV18 TGTGCCAGCTCACCCTTCACAGATACGCAGTATTTT CASSPFTDTQYF
few TRBD2 TRBJ2-2 TRBV30 TGTGCCTGGAGGAGTGTTTTAACTAGCGGCCTCCCCGGGGAGCTGTTTTTT CAWRSVLTSGLPGELFF
many - TRBJ2-3 TRBV18 TGTGCCAGCTCACCAAGGGCTCGAGATACGCAGTATTTT CASSPRARDTQYF
- TRBD1 TRBJ1-1 TRBV20-1 TGCAGTGCTTCTAGACAGGGAATAGGCACTGAAGCTTTCTTT CSASRQGIGTEAFF
- TRBD2 TRBJ2-1 TRBV30 TGTGCCTGGAGTGTAGGACTAGCGGACTACAATGAGCAGTTCTTC CAWSVGLADYNEQFF
few TRBD1 TRBJ2-7 TRBV15 TGTGCCACCAGCAGGGACAGGGGGCGATTCCCGGCCTACGAGCAGTACTTC CATSRDRGRFPAYEQYF
few - TRBJ1-6 TRBV20-1 TGCAGTGCCCAGACCGGGGTTAATTCACCCCTCCACTTT CSAQTGVNSPLHF
few - TRBJ1-1 TRBV5-1 TGCGCCAGCAGCACGACAACTAACAGGAACACTGAAGCTTTCTTT CASSTTTNRNTEAFF
- - TRBJ2-7 TRBV11-2 TGTGCCAGCAGCTTATACCAGGGCTACGAGCAGTACTTC CASSLYQGYEQYF
- TRBD2 TRBJ2-3 TRBV4-3 TGCGCCAGCAGCCTCGAGGGACTAGCGTCAGATACGCAGTATTTT CASSLEGLASDTQYF
- TRBD1 TRBJ1-2 TRBV4-2 TGTGCCAGCAGCCAAGTTAATCCAGGGGGAGACTATGGCTACACCTTC CASSQVNPGGDYGYTF
- - TRBJ1-6 TRBV9 TGTGCCAGCAGCGTAGAGGGCAGGGAAGCGGCACCCCTCCACTTT CASSVEGREAAPLHF
few - TRBJ1-2 TRBV12-3/TRBV12-4 TGTGCCAGCAGTTTTTGGGAGAACTATGGCTACACCTTC CASSFWENYGYTF
few TRBD2 TRBJ2-1 TRBV25-1 TGTGCCAGCAGTGAAGGTCCTAGCGGGGTCTACAATGAGCAGTTCTTC CASSEGPSGVYNEQFF
few - TRBJ1-2 TRBV9 TGTGCCAGCAGCGCCCAGGATTGGCCTCTATCCGTCTATGGCTACACCTTC CASSAQDWPLSVYGYTF
- TRBD1 TRBJ1-1 TRBV27 TGTGCCAGCAGTCCGACCCCCGAGGGGGCAGGGGCTTTCTTT CASSPTPEGAGAFF
- - TRBJ2-3 TRBV5-1 TGCGCCAGCAGCTTGGAGGAGAGCACAGATACGCAGTATTTT CASSLEESTDTQYF
few TRBD1 TRBJ2-7 TRBV19 TGTGCCAGTAGAGCCGGGACAGGGACCTACGAGCAGTACTTC CASRAGTGTYEQYF
- TRBD1 TRBJ2-5 TRBV6-5 TGTGCCAGCAGTTACCACCCCGGGACAGGGGGAGAGACCCAGTACTTC CASSYHPGTGGETQYF
few - TRBJ1-6 TRBV5-1 TGCGCCAGCAGCTTGGCCGAGACAGGCCCTAATTCACCCCTCCACTTT CASSLAETGPNSPLHF
few - TRBJ1-2 TRBV18 TGTGCCAGCTCCCCCACAGGATACAACTATGGCTACACCTTC CASSPTGYNYGYTF
- - TRBJ2-2 TRBV12-3/TRBV12-4 TGTGCCAGCAGTTTAAGGGGGGACATAGTTACCGGGGAGCTGTTTTTT CASSLRGDIVTGELFF
- - TRBJ1-6 TRBV20-1 TGCAGTGCTAGGCAGGGAAGCTCCTATAATTCACCCCTCCACTTT CSARQGSSYNSPLHF
- TRBD2 TRBJ2-1 TRBV18 TGTGCCAGCTCACCTTCAGAAAGGGACTACATTTACAATGAGCAGTTCTTC CASSPSERDYIYNEQFF
once TRBD1 TRBJ2-7 TRBV20-1 TGCAGTGCTAGACTCGGGGACAGGGGGCCCTACGAGCAGTACTTC CSARLGDRGPYEQYF
- TRBD1 TRBJ2-3 TRBV5-6 TGTGCCAGCAGGACCAGGGGGCGCCCAACAGATACGCAGTATTTT CASRTRGRPTDTQYF
few - TRBJ1-2 TRBV7-9 TGTGCCAGCGGAGGGCAGGGAGAAGGCTACACCTTC CASGGQGEGYTF
few - TRBJ2-7 TRBV4-1 TGCGCCAGCAGCCAAGTCGGCAGCTCCTACGAGCAGTACTTC CASSQVGSSYEQYF
- TRBD2 TRBJ2-3 TRBV11-2 TGTGCCAGCAGCTACACTAGCGGGGGGGCAGGAGATACGCAGTATTTT CASSYTSGGAGDTQYF
many - TRBJ2-7 TRBV7-8 TGTGCCAGCAGCTTAGCGCCCGAACCTAGCTCCTACGAGCAGTACTTC CASSLAPEPSSYEQYF
- - TRBJ1-4 TRBV5-1 TGCGCCAGCAGCTTGGGGGTCGAGTCCCGCGAAAAACTGTTTTTT CASSLGVESREKLFF
- - TRBJ1-5 TRBV5-1 TGCGCCAGCAGCTTGGGGGCCAGCGCAGAACAGCCCCAGCATTTT CASSLGASAEQPQHF
few - TRBJ1-1 TRBV12-3/TRBV12-4 TGTGCCAGCAGTTTCGGGGCCTTGAAAGTTTTCTTT CASSFGALKVFF
- TRBD1 TRBJ2-5 TRBV6-2/TRBV6-3 TGTGCCAGCAGTCACGGGACAGGGGGCTCCTGGGAGACCCAGTACTTC CASSHGTGGSWETQYF
- TRBD1 TRBJ2-5 TRBV7-3 TGTGCCAGCAGCACGGGGACAGGGGTTCAAGAGACCCAGTACTTC CASSTGTGVQETQYF
- TRBD2 TRBJ2-3 TRBV6-2/TRBV6-3 TGTGCCAGCAGTTCCCCCGTTGTTAGCGGGAGGGGGACAGATACGCAGTATTTT CASSSPVVSGRGTDTQYF
few - TRBJ1-1 TRBV19 TGTGCCAGTAGAATCTTACAGGGAACTGAAGCTTTCTTT CASRILQGTEAFF
few - TRBJ2-7 TRBV25-1 TGTGCCAGCAGTGAGGGTCCACCCGTCTACGAGCAGTACTTC CASSEGPPVYEQYF
few TRBD2 TRBJ2-1 TRBV7-9 TGTGCCAGCAGCTCGGGCAGCGGGAGCAATGAGCAGTTCTTC CASSSGSGSNEQFF